This T cell receptor (beta chain) was retrieved from a study of vaccination and CD4 T cells after COVID-19. Study-level information: Two of the convalescents were Hispanic, and the group consisted of six males and four females. General study findings and limits: Convalescent patients' vaccine-specific clones were spike mono-reactive in 304 of 307 cases.

The Oncomine TCR Beta short-read assay was applied to DNA of cultured CD4+ T cells. TCRdb fed the PCR reads into MiXCR, producing one record per CDR3 protein. The sample records approximately 14,000 distinct CDR3 sequences, about 50% being singletons. This clonotype was counted between two and nine times. Its antigen is unidentified. CDR3 size: 17 residues. The V and J ends lost 2 bases and 3 bases, in that order; junction bases with no gene match: 10. Germline lookup yields CDR1 SEHNR and CDR2 FQNEAQ (reference sequence). Treatment here: approximately nine-day PBMC culture with coronavirus spike peptide pools or control peptides (ViraFEST assay).

The chain joins TRBV7-9 to TRBJ2-1, with TRBD1 matching 7 bases. The receptor was isolated from a human donor who had recovered from COVID-19. This sample comprised CD4+ T cells from blood, cultured in vitro, obtained before SARS-CoV-2 vaccination. The CDR3 DNA reads TGTGCCAGCAGCTTACCCTCCGACAGGGCGGGCTACAATGAGCAGTTCTTC. Its protein product is CASSLPSDRAGYNEQFF.